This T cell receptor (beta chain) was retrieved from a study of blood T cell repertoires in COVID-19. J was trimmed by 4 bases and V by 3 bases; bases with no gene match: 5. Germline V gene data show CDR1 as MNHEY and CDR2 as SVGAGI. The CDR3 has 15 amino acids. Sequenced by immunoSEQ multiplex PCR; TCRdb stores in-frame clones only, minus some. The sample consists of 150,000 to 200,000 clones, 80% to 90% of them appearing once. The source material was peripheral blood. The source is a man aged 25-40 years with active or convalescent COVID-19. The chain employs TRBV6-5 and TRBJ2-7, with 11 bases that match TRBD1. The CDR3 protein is CASSYGQGATYEQYF. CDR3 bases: TGTGCCAGCAGTTATGGACAGGGGGCGACGTACGAGCAGTACTTC.